The subject of this entry is one TCR beta chain. TCR alpha and beta CDR3s were amplified from mRNA by semiquantitative ARM-PCR. In ARM-PCR, communal superprimers followed tagged nested gene-specific primers for exponential amplification. TCRdb called the multiplex PCR reads again in MiXCR, with one record for every CDR3 protein. This sample has fewer than 18,000 distinct CDR3 sequences, with less than 80% found just once. This record comes from a study of relationships among human T cell subsets. The CDR3 is 16 amino acids. Germline CDR1 reads ENHRY; CDR2 reads SYGVKD. V dropped 2 bases and J dropped 2; count of bases not matched to a gene: 5.

Sequenced material: total T cells sorted from blood. This rearrangement joins TRBV10-3 to TRBJ1-4, with 7 bases identical to TRBD1. This TCR came from a man aged 40-49 years in good health. For the CDR3, the DNA is TGTGCCATCAGTGAGGGTCAGGGGGGCACTAATGAAAAACTGTTTTTT. This encodes CAISEGQGGTNEKLFF.